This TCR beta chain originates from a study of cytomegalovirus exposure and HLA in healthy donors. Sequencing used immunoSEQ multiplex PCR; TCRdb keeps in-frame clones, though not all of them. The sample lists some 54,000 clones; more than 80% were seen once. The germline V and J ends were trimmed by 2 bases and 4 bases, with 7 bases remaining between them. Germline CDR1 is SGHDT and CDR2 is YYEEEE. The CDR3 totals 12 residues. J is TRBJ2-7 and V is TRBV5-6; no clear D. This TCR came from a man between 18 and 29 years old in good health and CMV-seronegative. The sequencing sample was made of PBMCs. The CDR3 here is CASSFGRYEQYF. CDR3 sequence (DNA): TGTGCCAGCAGCTTTGGCAGATACGAGCAGTACTTC.